This entry is about one T cell receptor (beta chain). The CDR3 loop spans 15 amino acids. The germline V gene encodes CDR1 SGDLS and CDR2 YYNGEE. V was clipped by 2 bases and J by 7 bases; unmatched bases: 11. The data originate from a study of blood T cell repertoires in COVID-19. Turning to the study itself: Whether acute or convalescent, the COVID-19 samples came from the United States, Italy and Spain. PBMCs, B-cell-depleted T cells, or T cells were the source of the cDNA or gDNA that made up the material.

As handled by the study authors: Amplified reference gene primers provided the basis for estimating nucleated cell counts. Repertoires were generated with immunoSEQ multiplex PCR, while TCRdb's copy carries only in-frame clones and drops some. D and trimming were read from the DNA, whereas the V and J calls and clone size are those reported in that table. The repertoire holds roughly 82,000 clones, 83% seen once, with more than 15% in the top ten. The specimen sequenced was peripheral blood. The chain employs TRBV9 and TRBJ1-1, with TRBD1 identical over 7 bases. The receptor comes from a woman aged 55-70 years with acute or convalescent COVID-19. As DNA, the CDR3 is TGTGCCAGCAGCGTCGACAGGGTTAGGTTGGGTGAAGCTTTCTTT. It yields the protein CASSVDRVRLGEAFF.